This paragraph reports one TCR beta chain. Reverse transcription of 0.5 to 1 ug RNA was performed with random hexamers. Coverage of TCR beta CDR3 amplification by immunoSEQ multiplex PCR extended to 54 Vbeta and 13 Jbeta. TCRdb reprocessed the immunoSEQ multiplex PCR reads with MiXCR, giving one entry per CDR3 protein. The data contain around 170,000 distinct CDR3 sequences, approximately 95% of them singletons. High-throughput TCR beta sequencing covered peripheral CD8+ and CD4+ T cells. In the multiple sclerosis control group, patients were treatment-naive and had stable or active relapsing-remitting disease. FACS enriched CD8+ TEMRA cells, while bulk CD8+ and CD4+ were negatively isolated. This sample stems from a study of CD8 T cells in Susac syndrome. Trimming pared 5 bases from V and 5 bases from J, leaving 8 bases between. CDR1 and CDR2 (germline): SGDLS, YYNGEE. The CDR3 loop spans 12 amino acids.

The gene calls are TRBV9 and TRBJ2-1; no definite D call. Sample: CD8+ T cells from PBMCs. The TCR was taken from a human donor with multiple sclerosis. The CDR3 sequence is CASSGINNEQFF. The CDR3, as DNA: TGTGCCAGCAGTGGGATTAACAATGAGCAGTTCTTC.